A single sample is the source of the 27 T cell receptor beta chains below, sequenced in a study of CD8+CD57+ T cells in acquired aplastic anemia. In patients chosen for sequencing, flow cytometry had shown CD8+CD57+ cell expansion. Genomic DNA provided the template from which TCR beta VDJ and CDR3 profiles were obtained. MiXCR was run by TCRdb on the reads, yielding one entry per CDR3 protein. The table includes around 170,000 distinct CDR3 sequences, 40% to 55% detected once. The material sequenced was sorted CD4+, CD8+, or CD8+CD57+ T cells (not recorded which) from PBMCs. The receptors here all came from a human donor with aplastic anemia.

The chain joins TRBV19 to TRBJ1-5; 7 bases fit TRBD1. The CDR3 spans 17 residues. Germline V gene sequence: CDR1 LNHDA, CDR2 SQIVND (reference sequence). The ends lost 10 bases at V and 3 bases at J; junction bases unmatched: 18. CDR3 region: CATSPTQGKKSNQPQHF. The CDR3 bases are TGTGCCACCAGTCCGACACAGGGGAAAAAATCCAATCAGCCCCAGCATTTT.

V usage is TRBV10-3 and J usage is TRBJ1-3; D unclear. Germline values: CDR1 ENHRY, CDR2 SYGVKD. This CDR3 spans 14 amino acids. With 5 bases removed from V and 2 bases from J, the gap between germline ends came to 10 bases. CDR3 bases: TGTGCCATCAGTCCTCGGACGGCTGGAAACACCATATATTTT. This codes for CAISPRTAGNTIYF.

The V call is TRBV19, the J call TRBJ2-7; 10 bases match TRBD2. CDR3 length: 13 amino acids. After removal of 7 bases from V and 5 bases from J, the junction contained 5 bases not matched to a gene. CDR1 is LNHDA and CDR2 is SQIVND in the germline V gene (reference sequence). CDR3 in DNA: TGTGCCAGTACGGCGGGACTAGCGCACGAGCAGTACTTC. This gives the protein CASTAGLAHEQYF.

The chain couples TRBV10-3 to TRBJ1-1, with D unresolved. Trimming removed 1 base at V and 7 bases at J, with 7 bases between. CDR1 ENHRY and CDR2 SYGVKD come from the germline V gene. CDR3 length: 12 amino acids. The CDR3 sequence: CAISEFGNEAFF. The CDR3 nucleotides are TGTGCCATCAGTGAGTTTGGGAATGAAGCTTTCTTT.

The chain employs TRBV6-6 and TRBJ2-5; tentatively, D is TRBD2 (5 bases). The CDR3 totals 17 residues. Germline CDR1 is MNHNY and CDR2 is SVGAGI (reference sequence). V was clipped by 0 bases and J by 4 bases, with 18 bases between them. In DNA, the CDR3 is TGTGCCAGCAGTTACTCACCTTCCCCCGTAGGGAGAGAGACCCAGTACTTC. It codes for CASSYSPSPVGRETQYF.

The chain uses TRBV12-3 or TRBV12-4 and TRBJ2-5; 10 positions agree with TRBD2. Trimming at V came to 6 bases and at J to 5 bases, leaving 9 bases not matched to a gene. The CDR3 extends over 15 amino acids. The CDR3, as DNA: TGTGCCAGCAGCATAGAGCGGGAGGGCCGGGAGACCCAGTACTTC. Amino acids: CASSIEREGRETQYF.

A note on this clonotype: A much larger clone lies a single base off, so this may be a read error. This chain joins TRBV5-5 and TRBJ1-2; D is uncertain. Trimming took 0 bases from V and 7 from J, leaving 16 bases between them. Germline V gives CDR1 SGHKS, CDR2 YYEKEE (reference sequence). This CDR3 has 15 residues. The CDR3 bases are TGTGCCAGCAGCTTGGCAGGCCGGGTGCTATGTGGCTACACCTTC. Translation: CASSLAGRVLCGYTF.

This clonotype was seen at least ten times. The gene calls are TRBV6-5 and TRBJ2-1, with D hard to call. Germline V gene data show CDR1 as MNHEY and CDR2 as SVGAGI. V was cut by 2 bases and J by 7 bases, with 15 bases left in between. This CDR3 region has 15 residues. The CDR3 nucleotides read TGTGCCAGCAGTTACGAAGTCCGGATTAAGAATGAGCAGTTCTTC. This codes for CASSYEVRIKNEQFF.

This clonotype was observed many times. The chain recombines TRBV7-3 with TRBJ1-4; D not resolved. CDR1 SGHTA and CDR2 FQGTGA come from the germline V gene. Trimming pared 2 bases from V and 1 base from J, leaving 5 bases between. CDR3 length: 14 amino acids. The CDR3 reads CASSLWGTNEKLFF. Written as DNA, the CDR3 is TGTGCCAGCAGCTTATGGGGAACTAATGAAAAACTGTTTTTT.

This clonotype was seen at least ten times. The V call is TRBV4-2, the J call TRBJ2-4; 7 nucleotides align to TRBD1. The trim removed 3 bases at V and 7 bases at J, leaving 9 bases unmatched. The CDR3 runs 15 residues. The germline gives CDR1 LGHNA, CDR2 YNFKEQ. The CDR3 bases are TGTGCCAGCAGCCAGGGACAGTTTGAAGGGAACATTCAGTACTTC. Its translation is CASSQGQFEGNIQYF.

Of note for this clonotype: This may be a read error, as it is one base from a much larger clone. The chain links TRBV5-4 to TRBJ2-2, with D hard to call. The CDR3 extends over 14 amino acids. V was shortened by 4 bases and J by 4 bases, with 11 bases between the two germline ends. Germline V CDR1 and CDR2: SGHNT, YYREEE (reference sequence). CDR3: CASSRAYCTGELFF. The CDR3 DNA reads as TGTGCCAGCAGCCGAGCCTATTGCACCGGGGAGCTGTTTTTT.

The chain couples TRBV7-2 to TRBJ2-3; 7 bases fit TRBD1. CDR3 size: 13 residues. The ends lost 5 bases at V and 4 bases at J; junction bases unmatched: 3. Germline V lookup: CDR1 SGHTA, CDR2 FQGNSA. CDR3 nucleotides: TGTGCCAGCAGCAACCAGGGGGCAGATACGCAGTATTTT. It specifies CASSNQGADTQYF.

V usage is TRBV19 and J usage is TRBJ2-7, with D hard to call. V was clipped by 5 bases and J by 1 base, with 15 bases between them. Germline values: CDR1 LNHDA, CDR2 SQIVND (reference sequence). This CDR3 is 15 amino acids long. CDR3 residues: CASSYPGSRSYEQYF. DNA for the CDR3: TGTGCCAGTAGTTACCCGGGTAGCAGATCCTACGAGCAGTACTTC.

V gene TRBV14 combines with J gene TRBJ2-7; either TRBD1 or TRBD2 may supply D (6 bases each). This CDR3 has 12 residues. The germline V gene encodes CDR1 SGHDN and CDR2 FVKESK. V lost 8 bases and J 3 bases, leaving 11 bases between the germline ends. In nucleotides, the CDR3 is TGTGCCAGCGGGGGGCTAGTCTACGAGCAGTACTTC. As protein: CASGGLVYEQYF.

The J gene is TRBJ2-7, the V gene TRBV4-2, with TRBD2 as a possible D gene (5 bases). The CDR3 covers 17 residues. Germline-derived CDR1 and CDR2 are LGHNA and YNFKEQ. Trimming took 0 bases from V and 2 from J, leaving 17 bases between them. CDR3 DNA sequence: TGTGCCAGCAGCCAAGAATTCAGGATCCTCGGGGCCTACGAGCAGTACTTC. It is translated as CASSQEFRILGAYEQYF.

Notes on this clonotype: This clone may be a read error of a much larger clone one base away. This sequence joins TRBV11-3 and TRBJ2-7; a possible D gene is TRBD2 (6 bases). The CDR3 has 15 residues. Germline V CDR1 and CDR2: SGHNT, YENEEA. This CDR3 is CAGSATGTHPTGQYF. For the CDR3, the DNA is TGTGCCGGCAGCGCAACCGGGACTCACCCTACGGGGCAGTACTTC.

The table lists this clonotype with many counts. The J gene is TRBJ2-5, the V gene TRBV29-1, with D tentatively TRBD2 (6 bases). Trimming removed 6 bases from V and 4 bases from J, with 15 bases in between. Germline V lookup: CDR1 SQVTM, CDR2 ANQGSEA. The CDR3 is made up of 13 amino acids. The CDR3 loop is CSVVRLGGETQYF. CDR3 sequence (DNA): TGCAGCGTGGTTCGGCTGGGGGGAGAGACCCAGTACTTC.

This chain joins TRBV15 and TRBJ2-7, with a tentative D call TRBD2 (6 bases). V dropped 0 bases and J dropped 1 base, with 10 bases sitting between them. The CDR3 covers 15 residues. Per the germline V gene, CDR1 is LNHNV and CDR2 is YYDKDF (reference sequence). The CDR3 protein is CATSRDRDSSYEQYF. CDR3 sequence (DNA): TGTGCCACCAGCAGAGATCGGGACTCTTCCTACGAGCAGTACTTC.

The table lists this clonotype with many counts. The CDR3 spells CSVEQQGSYEQYF. Here the CDR3 DNA reads TGCAGCGTTGAGCAACAGGGATCCTACGAGCAGTACTTC. The chain joins TRBV29-1 to TRBJ2-7, with D perhaps TRBD1 (6 bases). CDR1 and CDR2 (germline): SQVTM, ANQGSEA. This CDR3 is built from 13 residues. The V end lost 3 bases, the J end lost 1 base, and 10 bases lay between the germline ends.

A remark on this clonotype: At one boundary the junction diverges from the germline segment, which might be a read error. The CDR3 nucleotides are TGCAGTGCTAGAGAGGCCACTGAGGCTTTCTTT. This sequence encodes CSAREATEAFF. The rearrangement joins TRBV20-1 to TRBJ1-1, with D unresolved. This CDR3 spans 11 amino acids. CDR1 and CDR2 from the germline V gene are DFQATT and SNEGSKA (reference sequence).

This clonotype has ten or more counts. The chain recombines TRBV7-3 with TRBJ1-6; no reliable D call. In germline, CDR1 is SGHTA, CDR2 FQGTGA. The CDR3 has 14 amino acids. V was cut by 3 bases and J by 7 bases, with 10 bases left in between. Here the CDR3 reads CASSLQLSNSPLHF. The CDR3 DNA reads TGTGCCAGCAGCTTGCAGTTGTCAAATTCACCCCTCCACTTT.

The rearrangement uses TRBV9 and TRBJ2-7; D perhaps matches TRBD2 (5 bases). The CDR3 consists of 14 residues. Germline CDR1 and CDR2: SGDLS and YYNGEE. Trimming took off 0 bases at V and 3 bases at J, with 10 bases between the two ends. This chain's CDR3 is CASSVGTSNYEQYF. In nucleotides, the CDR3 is TGTGCCAGCAGCGTAGGGACTTCTAACTACGAGCAGTACTTC.

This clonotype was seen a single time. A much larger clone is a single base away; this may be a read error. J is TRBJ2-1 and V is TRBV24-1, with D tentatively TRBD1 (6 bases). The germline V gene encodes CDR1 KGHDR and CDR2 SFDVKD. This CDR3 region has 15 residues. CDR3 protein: CATRGQGRSYDEQLF. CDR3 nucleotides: TGTGCCACCAGGGGGCAGGGGAGATCCTACGATGAGCAGCTCTTC.

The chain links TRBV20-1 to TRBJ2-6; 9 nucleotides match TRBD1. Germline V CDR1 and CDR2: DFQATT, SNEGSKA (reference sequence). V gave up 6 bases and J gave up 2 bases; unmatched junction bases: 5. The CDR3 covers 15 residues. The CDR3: CSAQQGAAGANVLTF. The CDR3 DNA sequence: TGCAGTGCACAACAGGGGGCGGCTGGGGCCAACGTCCTGACTTTC.

The CDR3 is CASRPGQGGSGANVLTF. DNA for the CDR3: TGTGCCAGCAGACCGGGACAGGGGGGTTCTGGGGCCAACGTCCTGACTTTC. The chain has TRBV7-2 and TRBJ2-6; 11 bases match TRBD1. This CDR3 comprises 17 residues. J lost 1 base, V lost 6 bases, and 5 bases had no gene match. From germline, CDR1 is SGHTA and CDR2 FQGNSA. Filled out from reference TRBV7-2 and TRBJ2-6, the complete variable domain reads GAGVSQSPSNKVTEKGKDVELRCDPISGHTALYWYRQSLGQGLEFLIYFQGNSAPDKSGLPSDRFSAERTGGSVSTLTIQRTQQEDSAVYLCASRPGQGGSGANVLTFGAGSRLTVL.

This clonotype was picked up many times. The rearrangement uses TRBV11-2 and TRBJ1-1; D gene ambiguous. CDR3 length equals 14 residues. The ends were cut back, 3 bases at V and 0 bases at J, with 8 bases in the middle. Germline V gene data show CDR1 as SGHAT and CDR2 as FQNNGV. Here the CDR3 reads CASSFLVVNTEAFF. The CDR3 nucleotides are TGTGCCAGCAGCTTCCTGGTCGTGAACACTGAAGCTTTCTTT.

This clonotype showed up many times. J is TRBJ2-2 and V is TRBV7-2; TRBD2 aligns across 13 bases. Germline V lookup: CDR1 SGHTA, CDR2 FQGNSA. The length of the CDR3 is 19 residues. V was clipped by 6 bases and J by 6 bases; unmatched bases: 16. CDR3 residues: CASRPAGTSGKTSPGELFF. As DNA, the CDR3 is TGTGCCAGCAGGCCCGCCGGGACTAGCGGGAAAACTTCCCCCGGGGAGCTGTTTTTT.